This is a list of T cell receptor beta chains from one sample in a study of blood T cell repertoires in COVID-19. This table comes from immunoSEQ multiplex PCR, and its TCRdb copy is limited to in-frame clones, with some not included. The sample holds 200,000 to 250,000 clones, about nine tenths seen once. Material for sequencing was peripheral blood. The receptors were sampled from a man aged 45-65 years with acute or convalescent COVID-19. Each CDR3 is given without its conserved first and last residue. A D gene is named only where the DNA matches it firmly.

>TRBJ2-5|TRBV2|TRBD2|13
ASTRDYLYQETQY
>TRBJ2-1|TRBV11-2|-|12
ASSLVAGWNEQF
>TRBJ1-3|TRBV14|TRBD1|14
ASSPQDRVPGNTIY
>TRBJ2-7|TRBV18|TRBD2|12
ASSPRTGGYEQY
>TRBJ1-1|TRBV25-1|-|9
ASIMNTEAF
>TRBJ1-4|TRBV27|-|13
ASSLRSAGNEKLF
>TRBJ2-7|TRBV3-1/TRBV3-2|-|13
ASSQAGSNTYEQY
>TRBJ2-5|TRBV7-8|TRBD1|12
ASSVRTGQETQY
>TRBJ1-2|TRBV27|TRBD1|13
ASRRRGQGASGYT
>TRBJ1-6|TRBV6-5|-|12
ASSYGGGRSPLH
>TRBJ2-1|TRBV5-8|-|12
ASSLAGGFNEQF
>TRBJ1-3|TRBV7-2|TRBD1|13
ASSSRTGEGNTIY
>TRBJ2-5|TRBV27|TRBD1|11
ASSSRGRETQY
>TRBJ2-1|TRBV11-2|-|11
ASSLGRVYEQF
>TRBJ1-4|TRBV25-1|-|11
ASSDGFREKLF
>TRBJ1-5|TRBV5-1|TRBD1|14
ASSLDGQGGNQPQH
>TRBJ1-3|TRBV7-6|-|14
ASSPRQAITTDTIY
>TRBJ2-7|TRBV27|-|13
ASSSYRDKTYEQY
>TRBJ1-1|TRBV27|-|11
ASSPRQGSEAF
>TRBJ1-2|TRBV2|-|11
ASSRQTNYGYT
>TRBJ1-2|TRBV19|TRBD1|12
ASIWTGGNYGYT
>TRBJ1-5|TRBV27|-|14
ASSPRGAGRHQPQH
>TRBJ1-4|TRBV11-2|TRBD1|18
ASSLDASGTGFATNEKLF
>TRBJ1-6|TRBV11-2|-|12
ASSLVQGASPLH
>TRBJ1-2|TRBV3-1/TRBV3-2|-|14
ASSQDRRGSTLGYT
>TRBJ1-2|TRBV30|TRBD1|12
AFGQGTLNYGYT
>TRBJ2-1|TRBV5-1|TRBD2|14
ASSFMLAGDHPEQF
>TRBJ1-1|TRBV3-1/TRBV3-2|-|11
ASSRGANTEAF
>TRBJ1-5|TRBV30|TRBD1|14
AWSVLDRGRNQPQH
>TRBJ2-1|TRBV9|-|10
ASSTFNNEQF
>TRBJ2-5|TRBV6-5|-|13
ASSYSGLPGETQY
>TRBJ1-3|TRBV5-1|-|14
ASSLAPESGENTIY
>TRBJ1-3|TRBV7-9|TRBD1|16
ASSPTVDRAHSGNTIY
>TRBJ1-2|TRBV6-2/TRBV6-3|TRBD1|11
ASSGQGGYGYT
>TRBJ1-1|TRBV7-9|-|10
ASSPLVTEAF
>TRBJ1-1|TRBV27|TRBD1|12
ASRDGTGDPEAF
>TRBJ1-6|TRBV30|-|11
AWGQNHNSPLH
>TRBJ1-5|TRBV19|-|12
ASSIRGAGQPQH
>TRBJ2-7|TRBV6-5|-|10
ASRQVPYEQY
>TRBJ1-5|TRBV19|TRBD1|15
ASSEKTGAQINQPQH
>TRBJ1-3|TRBV12-3/TRBV12-4|TRBD1|11
ASRQGASETIY
>TRBJ1-4|TRBV6-5|-|12
ASTGGGGGEKLF
>TRBJ2-1|TRBV19|-|12
ASSIVTANNEQF
>TRBJ1-2|TRBV7-2|-|13
ASSLGTPLRPGYT
>TRBJ1-1|TRBV21-1|-|17
ASSKGGGSVVIPNTEAF
>TRBJ1-1|TRBV6-6|-|12
ASSPEQGNTEAF
>TRBJ1-3|TRBV19|-|14
ASRIGPHSSGNTIY
>TRBJ2-1|TRBV5-1|-|14
ASSLYGRVKSGEQF
>TRBJ1-5|TRBV7-8|-|19
ASSLGAGGGINPYSNQPQH
>TRBJ1-4|TRBV29-1|TRBD1|15
SASTGWAQTPNEKLF
>TRBJ1-2|TRBV5-1|-|14
ASSLTQAAGDYGYT
>TRBJ1-5|TRBV28|TRBD1|12
ASSSGGGGQPQH
>TRBJ1-2|TRBV6-6|TRBD1|14
ASSYGDRGDNYGYT
>TRBJ2-7|TRBV7-7|-|13
ASSFGLRGAYEQY
>TRBJ2-1|TRBV5-4|-|11
ASSLDSDNEQF
>TRBJ2-7|TRBV12-3/TRBV12-4|-|10
ASSFSTNEQY
>TRBJ2-7|TRBV11-2|TRBD2|14
ASSPGTSGTTYEQY
>TRBJ2-3|TRBV4-1|-|16
ASSQDEMDYLSTDTQY
>TRBJ1-1|TRBV11-2|-|13
ASSLDPGVRTEAF